This record looks at one TCR beta chain sequence and its context. This specimen comes from a study of shared T cell receptors in the human thymus. The CDR3 is 16 amino acids. Sequencing used immunoSEQ multiplex PCR; TCRdb keeps in-frame clones, though not all of them. The repertoire includes hundreds of thousands of clones, about 90% of them detected once, and roughly 0.0094% sits in the top ten. This sample also belongs to another study, concerning human thymus T cells. That study adds: The sample donors, healthy Finnish infants, were having corrective surgery for congenital heart defects. Related research has reported that thymic repertoires overlap highly among unrelated individuals.

The specimen sequenced was thymocytes. The sequence was collected from a boy in the first two years of life with a congenital heart defect. The chain has TRBV21-1 and TRBJ1-1; the DNA was not compared with TRBD1, the D call given in the table. TRBV21-1 is noted as a pseudogene. CDR3 DNA sequence: TGTGCCAGCAGCAAAGCGTTGTGGGACAAGAACACTGAAGCTTTCTTT. It codes for CASSKALWDKNTEAFF.